This T cell receptor (beta chain) is drawn from a study of blood T cell repertoires in COVID-19. The V gene's germline CDR1 is SGHTS and CDR2 YDEGEE. V lost 0 bases, J lost 7 bases, and 1 base stayed unmatched. The CDR3 is 13 residues long. Repertoires were generated with immunoSEQ multiplex PCR, while TCRdb's copy carries only in-frame clones and drops some. In the table there are about 310,000 clones, more than 75% of which are singletons. The rearrangement joins TRBV5-8 to TRBJ2-1, with 7 bases fitting TRBD1. This clonotype originated in a man aged 45-65 years with active or convalescent COVID-19. Sequencing was performed on peripheral blood. The DNA of the CDR3 is TGTGCCAGCAGCTTGGACAGGGGTAATGAGCAGTTCTTC. Translating gives CASSLDRGNEQFF.